This T cell receptor (beta chain) is drawn from a study of blood T cell repertoires in COVID-19. Study-wide background: Sites across the United States, Italy and Spain contributed samples from acute and convalescent COVID-19. The analysed material was cDNA or gDNA that came from T cells, B-cell-depleted T cells, or PBMCs.

The J segment lost 6 bases and the V segment lost 5 bases, leaving 12 bases of the junction unmatched. This CDR3 has 16 residues. Per germline, CDR1 LGHDT and CDR2 YNNKEL (reference sequence). Authors' data handling: For nucleated cells, counts were estimated from reference gene primer amplification. Assay used: immunoSEQ multiplex PCR; TCRdb lists only in-frame clones, some missing. For V, J and clone size, that table is used; D and trimming come from the DNA. This table has under 250,000 clones, under 90% appearing once. The V call is TRBV3-1 (or the pseudogene TRBV3-2), the J call TRBJ1-5, with 8 bases identical to TRBD1. The source material was peripheral blood. The sequence derives from a man aged 55-75 years who had recovered from COVID-19. The CDR3 protein is CASSSNDRGTRQPQHF. The CDR3, as DNA: TGTGCCAGCAGCTCTAACGACAGGGGTACGCGTCAGCCCCAGCATTTT.